This T cell receptor (beta chain) was profiled in a study of blood T cell repertoires in COVID-19. At the level of the study: Sources were T cells, B-cell-depleted T cells, or PBMCs; the material itself was cDNA or gDNA.

Clones were read by immunoSEQ multiplex PCR, and TCRdb kept only the in-frame ones, dropping some. Of fewer than 350,000 clones in the sample, around 87% were seen once. CDR3 size: 13 residues. V was trimmed by 5 bases and J by 7 bases, leaving 12 bases between them. The sample taken for sequencing was PBMCs or T cells enriched from blood (not recorded which). This chain links TRBV12-3 or TRBV12-4 with TRBJ2-1, with D uncertain. The TCR was taken from a woman aged 18-29 years with acute COVID-19. The CDR3 spells CASSPHTGNEQFF. For the CDR3, the DNA is TGTGCCAGCAGTCCACATACGGGTAATGAGCAGTTCTTC.